Each of the 24 T cell receptor beta chains below was sequenced from the same sample in a study of cytomegalovirus exposure and HLA in healthy donors. It was with 60 Vbeta and 13 Jbeta primers that the PCR ran. Data came from immunoSEQ multiplex PCR; TCRdb stores just in-frame clones and leaves some out. The table includes more than 150,000 clones, about 90% detected once. The sample taken for sequencing was PBMCs. These receptors came from a girl under three years old in good health and CMV-seronegative.

The V and J genes are TRBV9 and TRBJ1-1, with unresolved D. Between the trimmed V and J ends, which lost 3 bases and 0 bases, there was a span of 6 bases. Germline lookup yields CDR1 SGDLS and CDR2 YYNGEE. The CDR3 sequence is 13 residues long. CDR3 nucleotide sequence: TGTGCCAGCAGCGAAACAGTGAACACTGAAGCTTTCTTT. Its translation is CASSETVNTEAFF.

With respect to this clone: This same CDR3 is encoded by further DNA sequences in the sample. The gene calls are TRBV11-1 and TRBJ1-1; D is unresolved. The V gene lost 1 base and the J gene lost 1 base, with 7 bases spanning the gap. The germline gives CDR1 SGHAT, CDR2 FQDESV (reference sequence). The CDR3 is 14 residues long. The CDR3 DNA is TGTGCCAGCAGCTTAGGTGGTAGGAACACTGAAGCTTTCTTT. Protein sequence: CASSLGGRNTEAFF.

V gene TRBV14 combines with J gene TRBJ1-2; D may be TRBD1 (5 bases). V was pared by 0 bases and J by 7 bases, with 9 bases between. Germline V CDR1 and CDR2: SGHDN, FVKESK. The CDR3 has 13 amino acids. CDR3 protein: CASSQERGSGYTF. DNA of the CDR3: TGTGCCAGCAGCCAAGAAAGGGGAAGTGGCTACACCTTC.

The chain has TRBV6-5 and TRBJ2-7; possible D gene TRBD1, 6 bases. The CDR3 spans 13 residues. Germline CDR1 reads MNHEY; CDR2 reads SVGAGI. The ends were cut back, 6 bases at V and 5 bases at J, with 14 bases in the middle. This CDR3 reads CASSPLRGDEQYF. DNA for the CDR3: TGTGCCAGCAGCCCCCTCAGGGGCGACGAGCAGTACTTC.

This clone was counted a single time. CDR3 DNA: TGCGCCAGCAGCCAAGATCCAGACAGGCCGGGGCCCCAGCATTTT. Translation gives CASSQDPDRPGPQHF. The rearrangement links TRBV4-1 to TRBJ1-5; tentative D call: TRBD1 (6 bases). There are 15 residues in the CDR3. The V gene lost 0 bases and the J gene lost 9 bases, with 15 bases spanning the gap. In germline, CDR1 is MGHRA, CDR2 YSYEKL.

The V call is TRBV6-1, the J call TRBJ1-1; possible D gene TRBD1, 6 bases. The V end lost 6 bases, the J end lost 0 bases, and 14 bases lay between the germline ends. This CDR3 contains 15 residues. CDR1 is MNHNS, CDR2 SASEGT, per germline. CDR3: CASRRTELMNTEAFF. Here the CDR3 DNA reads TGTGCCAGCAGGAGGACAGAGCTAATGAACACTGAAGCTTTCTTT.

The genes are TRBV5-6 and TRBJ1-3; TRBD1 aligns across 7 bases. CDR1 and CDR2 (germline): SGHDT, YYEEEE. V gave up 3 bases and J gave up 2 bases; unmatched junction bases: 2. The CDR3 covers 14 residues. CDR3 in amino acids: CASSYQGAGNTIYF. CDR3 in DNA: TGTGCCAGCAGCTATCAGGGGGCTGGAAACACCATATATTTT.

This chain connects TRBV5-6 to TRBJ1-1; D ambiguous. The CDR3 has 14 residues. In germline, CDR1 is SGHDT, CDR2 YYEEEE. Between the trimmed V and J ends, which lost 0 bases and 5 bases, there was a span of 11 bases. In DNA, the CDR3 is TGTGCCAGCAGCTTGGCTGCGGGGTTAACTGAAGCTTTCTTT. It is translated as CASSLAAGLTEAFF.

This clone was observed a few times. This chain uses TRBV7-9 with TRBJ1-2; no definite D call. The CDR3 is made up of 15 amino acids. Germline V gene data show CDR1 as SEHNR and CDR2 as FQNEAQ (reference sequence). V lost 3 bases and J 11 bases, leaving 22 bases between the germline ends. DNA of the CDR3: TGTGCCAGCAGCTTTACCCCGGTGGTTTGGGCCTCGTACACCTTC. Its translation: CASSFTPVVWASYTF.

In this sample, this clone turned up a few times. V gene TRBV14 combines with J gene TRBJ2-3, with a possible D match to TRBD2 (5 bases). The CDR3 runs 18 residues. The V and J ends lost 2 bases and 8 bases respectively, with 26 bases between them. Germline-derived CDR1 and CDR2 are SGHDN and FVKESK. For the CDR3, the DNA is TGTGCCAGCAGCCAATTGGTTTCGGACTTACCGTCAGAAAGTACGCAGTATTTT. This translates into CASSQLVSDLPSESTQYF.

J is TRBJ1-6 and V is TRBV5-1; 9 bases are a match to TRBD1. The CDR3 totals 15 residues. V trimming: 1 base; J trimming: 5 bases; junction bases outside the gene matches: 1. The germline CDR1 and CDR2 sequences are SGHRS and YFSETQ. The CDR3 DNA reads as TGCGCCAGCAGCTTGAGACAGGGGGATAATTCACCCCTCCACTTT. Amino acid sequence: CASSLRQGDNSPLHF.

The chain uses TRBV2 and TRBJ2-7; a possible D gene is TRBD1 (6 bases). This CDR3 spans 12 amino acids. The germline gives CDR1 SNHLY, CDR2 FYNNEI. Deletions cut 8 bases from V and 1 base from J, with 9 bases between. In nucleotides, the CDR3 is TGTGCCAGCGCCGGACAGTCCTACGAGCAGTACTTC. This translates into CASAGQSYEQYF. The variable domain in full, with the rest retrieved from reference TRBV2 and TRBJ2-7, is EPEVTQTPSHQVTQMGQEVILRCVPISNHLYFYWYRQILGQKVEFLVSFYNNEISEKSEIFDDQFSVERPDGSNFTLKIRSTKLEDSAMYFCASAGQSYEQYFGPGTRLTVT.

This chain links TRBV5-4 with TRBJ2-5; the match to TRBD2 covers 7 bases. Germline loops: CDR1 SGHNT, CDR2 YYREEE (reference sequence). The CDR3 length is 15 residues. The trim removed 0 bases at V and 4 bases at J, leaving 6 bases unmatched. CDR3 nucleotides: TGTGCCAGCAGCTTGGGGCTTGGGAGGGGAGAGACCCAGTACTTC. It translates to CASSLGLGRGETQYF.

The chain recombines TRBV15 with TRBJ1-1; D remains unclear. V lost 6 bases, J lost 2 bases, and 10 bases lay in between. The CDR3 covers 13 residues. The germline V gene encodes CDR1 LNHNV and CDR2 YYDKDF (reference sequence). CDR3 loop: CATSYTPNTEAFF. The CDR3 coding sequence is TGTGCCACCAGTTATACACCCAACACTGAAGCTTTCTTT.

The rearrangement uses TRBV7-6 and TRBJ2-1; the match to TRBD2 covers 8 bases. The junction had 4 bases not matched to a gene; V was cut back by 2 bases and J by 4 bases. This CDR3 has 15 amino acids. The germline gives CDR1 SGHVS, CDR2 FNYEAQ. CDR3 in DNA: TGTGCCAGCAGCTTAACGGGGGGGCGGTACAATGAGCAGTTCTTC. Translation gives CASSLTGGRYNEQFF.

V usage is TRBV7-2 and J usage is TRBJ2-5; D call uncertain. Germline CDR1 and CDR2: SGHTA and FQGNSA. Trimming shortened V by 1 base and J by 5 bases, and 11 bases separated the two germline ends. The CDR3 consists of 14 residues. CDR3 region: CASSLGPYMETQYF. As DNA, the CDR3 is TGTGCCAGCAGCTTAGGTCCGTACATGGAGACCCAGTACTTC.

The rearrangement joins TRBV29-1 to TRBJ1-1; D gene ambiguous. CDR1 and CDR2 (germline): SQVTM, ANQGSEA. The CDR3 covers 11 residues. Trimming shortened V by 7 bases and J by 4 bases, and 10 bases separated the two germline ends. CDR3 sequence: CSASTGTEAFF. The CDR3 DNA sequence: TGCAGCGCGTCGACGGGCACTGAAGCTTTCTTT.

This clone was seen a handful of times. The chain combines TRBV4-3 with TRBJ2-7; 10 nucleotides agree with TRBD1. The V and J ends lost 3 bases and 2 bases, in that order; junction bases with no gene match: 4. Germline CDR1 is LGHNA and CDR2 is YSLEER. This CDR3 has 15 residues. This chain's CDR3 is CASSQTGTGAYEQYF. The CDR3 bases are TGCGCCAGCAGCCAGACCGGGACAGGGGCCTACGAGCAGTACTTC.

The V gene is TRBV12-5, the J gene TRBJ2-2; 11 bases match TRBD2. The CDR3 runs 17 residues. Germline V gene data show CDR1 as LGHNT and CDR2 as FRNRAP. Germline trimming cut 6 bases from V and 6 bases from J; bases unmatched to any gene: 12. For the CDR3, the DNA is TGTGCTAGTGGGATCATCATAGCGGGAGGGCCCCCCGGGGAGCTGTTTTTT. Protein product: CASGIIIAGGPPGELFF.

This clone was observed a single time. V and J are TRBV5-5 and TRBJ2-7, with 9 nucleotides matching TRBD1. Germline loops: CDR1 SGHKS, CDR2 YYEKEE (reference sequence). CDR3 size: 16 residues. V lost 2 bases and J lost 2; bases outside the gene matches: 8. Here the CDR3 reads CASSFGPGTGTYEQYF. The CDR3 DNA sequence: TGTGCCAGCAGCTTTGGTCCCGGGACAGGGACCTACGAGCAGTACTTC.

The genes are TRBV11-2 and TRBJ1-4; D unresolved. Trimming took off 0 bases at V and 4 bases at J, with 3 bases between the two ends. The CDR3 is 13 residues long. Germline values: CDR1 SGHAT, CDR2 FQNNGV. CDR3 DNA sequence: TGTGCCAGCAGCTTAGATCGTAATGAAAAACTGTTTTTT. Translated, it gives CASSLDRNEKLFF.

The chain combines TRBV10-3 with TRBJ2-6, with D possibly matching TRBD2 (5 bases). The CDR3 sequence is 15 residues long. Per germline, CDR1 ENHRY and CDR2 SYGVKD. V was pared by 6 bases and J by 0 bases, with 9 bases between. CDR3 amino acids: CAIRRADSGANVLTF. CDR3 nucleotide sequence: TGTGCCATCAGGAGGGCGGACTCTGGGGCCAACGTCCTGACTTTC.

The chain is built from TRBV5-4 and TRBJ2-2; D ambiguous. CDR1 and CDR2 (germline): SGHNT, YYREEE (reference sequence). This CDR3 contains 11 residues. V was trimmed by 3 bases and J by 8 bases, leaving 5 bases between them. The DNA of the CDR3 is TGTGCCAGCAGCTCCTCGGGGGAGCTGTTTTTT. This gives the protein CASSSSGELFF. Supplemented by reference TRBV5-4 and TRBJ2-2, the full variable domain reads ETGVTQSPTHLIKTRGQQVTLRCSSQSGHNTVSWYQQALGQGPQFIFQYYREEENGRGNFPPRFSGLQFPNYSSELNVNALELDDSALYLCASSSSGELFFGEGSRLTVL.

The CDR3 sequence: CASSQGTSTDTQYF. The CDR3 bases are TGCGCCAGCAGCCAAGGCACTAGCACAGATACGCAGTATTTT. The rearrangement links TRBV4-3 to TRBJ2-3; D remains ambiguous. The CDR3 runs to 14 residues. The ends were cut back, 1 base at V and 0 bases at J, with 5 bases in the middle. The germline V gene encodes CDR1 LGHNA and CDR2 YSLEER.